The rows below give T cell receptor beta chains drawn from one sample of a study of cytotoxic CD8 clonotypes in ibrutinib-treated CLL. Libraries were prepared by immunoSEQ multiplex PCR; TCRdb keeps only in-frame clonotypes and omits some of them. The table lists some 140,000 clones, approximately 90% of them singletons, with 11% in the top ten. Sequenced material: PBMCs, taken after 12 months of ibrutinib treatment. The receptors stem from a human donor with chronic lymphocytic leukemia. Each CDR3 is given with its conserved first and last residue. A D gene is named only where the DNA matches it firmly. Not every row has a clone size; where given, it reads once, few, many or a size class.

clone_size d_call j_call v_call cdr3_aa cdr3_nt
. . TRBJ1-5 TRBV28 CASSLWGGDYSNQPQHF TGTGCCAGCAGTTTATGGGGAGGAGATTATAGCAATCAGCCCCAGCATTTT
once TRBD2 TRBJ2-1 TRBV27 CASSSSSGRLGNEQFF TGTGCCAGCAGTTCGTCTAGCGGGAGGCTTGGAAATGAGCAGTTCTTC
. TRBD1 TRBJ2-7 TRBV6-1 CATSRGGTGVVEQYF TGTGCCACTTCTAGGGGAGGGACAGGGGTGGTCGAGCAGTACTTC
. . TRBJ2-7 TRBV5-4 CASSLGRTHYEQYF TGTGCCAGCAGCTTGGGAAGGACCCACTACGAGCAGTACTTC
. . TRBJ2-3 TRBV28 CASSLNTADTQYF TGTGCCAGCAGCCTAAACACAGCAGATACGCAGTATTTT
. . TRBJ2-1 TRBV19 CASSIGGIPPYNEQFF TGTGCCAGTAGTATTGGAGGCATTCCCCCTTACAATGAGCAGTTCTTC
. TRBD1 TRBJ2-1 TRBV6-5 CASRLTGGLYNEQFF TGTGCCAGCAGATTGACAGGGGGCCTCTACAATGAGCAGTTCTTC
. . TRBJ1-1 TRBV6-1 CASSEVGVDGFGAFF TGTGCCAGCAGTGAAGTGGGAGTGGATGGGTTCGGGGCTTTCTTT
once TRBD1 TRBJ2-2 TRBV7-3 CASSLTVGTGGELFF TGTGCCAGCAGCTTAACGGTGGGGACAGGCGGGGAGCTGTTTTTT
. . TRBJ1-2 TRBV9 CASSVLGQSYGYTF TGTGCCAGCAGCGTTTTGGGACAATCCTATGGCTACACCTTC
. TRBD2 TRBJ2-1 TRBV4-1 CASSHPLAGGNEQFF TGCGCCAGCAGCCACCCACTAGCGGGAGGCAATGAGCAGTTCTTC